Sequencing of this T cell receptor (beta chain) was carried out in a study of blood T cell repertoires in COVID-19. Study background: Specimens from acute and convalescent COVID-19 originated in the United States, Italy and Spain. T cells, B-cell-depleted T cells, or PBMCs provided the cDNA or gDNA that served as material.

Germline V gene sequence: CDR1 SGHVS, CDR2 FQNEAQ. V was clipped by 5 bases and J by 7 bases; unmatched bases: 8. CDR3 length: 15 amino acids. Assay used: immunoSEQ multiplex PCR; TCRdb lists only in-frame clones, some missing. The sample shows 250,000 or so clones, around 85% of them seen only once. The sequenced sample consisted of peripheral blood. The TCR originated in a woman between 55 and 75 years old with active or convalescent COVID-19. V is TRBV7-8 and J is TRBJ2-1, with 10 bases lining up with TRBD1. The DNA for the CDR3 is TGTGCCAGCAGCGAGACAGGGGGCACCCCAAATGAGCAGTTCTTC. Its translation: CASSETGGTPNEQFF.